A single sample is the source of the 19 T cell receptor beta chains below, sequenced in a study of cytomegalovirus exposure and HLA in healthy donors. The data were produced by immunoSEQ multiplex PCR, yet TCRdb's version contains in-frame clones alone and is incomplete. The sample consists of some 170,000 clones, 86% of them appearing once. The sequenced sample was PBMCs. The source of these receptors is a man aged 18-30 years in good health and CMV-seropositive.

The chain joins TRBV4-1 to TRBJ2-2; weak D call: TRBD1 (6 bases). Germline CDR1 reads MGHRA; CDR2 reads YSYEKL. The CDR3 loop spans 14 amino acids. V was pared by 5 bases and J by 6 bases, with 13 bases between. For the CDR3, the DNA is TGCGCCAGCAGCTTCTCACAGGGATCCGGGGAGCTGTTTTTT. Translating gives CASSFSQGSGELFF.

CDR3 sequence reads: CASSVAAGKYNEQFF. DNA for the CDR3: TGTGCCAGCAGCGTGGCAGCGGGAAAGTACAATGAGCAGTTCTTC. The chain links TRBV9 to TRBJ2-1; 7 bases match TRBD2. The CDR3 extends over 15 amino acids. The germline gives CDR1 SGDLS, CDR2 YYNGEE. The V and J ends lost 2 bases and 4 bases, in that order; junction bases with no gene match: 6.

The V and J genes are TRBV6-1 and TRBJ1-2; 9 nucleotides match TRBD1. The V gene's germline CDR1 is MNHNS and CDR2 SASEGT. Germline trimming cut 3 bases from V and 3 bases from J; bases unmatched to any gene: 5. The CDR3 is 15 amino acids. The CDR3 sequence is CASSEGTGLDYGYTF. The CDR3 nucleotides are TGTGCCAGCAGTGAGGGGACAGGGTTGGACTATGGCTACACCTTC.

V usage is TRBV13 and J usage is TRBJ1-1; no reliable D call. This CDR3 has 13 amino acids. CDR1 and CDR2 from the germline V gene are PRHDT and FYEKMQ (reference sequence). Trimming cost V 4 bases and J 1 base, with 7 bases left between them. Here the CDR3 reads CASSYRQNTEAFF. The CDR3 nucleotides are TGTGCCAGCAGCTACCGACAGAACACTGAAGCTTTCTTT.

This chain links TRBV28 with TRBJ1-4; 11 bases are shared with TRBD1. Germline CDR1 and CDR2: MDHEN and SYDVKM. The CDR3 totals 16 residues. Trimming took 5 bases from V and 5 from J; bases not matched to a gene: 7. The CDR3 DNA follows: TGTGCCAGCAGTACAACTAGGACAGGGGGCAATGAAAAACTGTTTTTT. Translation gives CASSTTRTGGNEKLFF.

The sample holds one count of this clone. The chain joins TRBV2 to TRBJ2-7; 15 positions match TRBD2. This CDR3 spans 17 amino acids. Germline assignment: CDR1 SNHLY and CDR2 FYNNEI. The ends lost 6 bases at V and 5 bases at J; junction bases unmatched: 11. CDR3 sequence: CASRGLAGGLYGDEQYF. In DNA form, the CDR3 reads TGTGCCAGCAGGGGACTAGCGGGGGGCCTTTACGGAGACGAGCAGTACTTC.

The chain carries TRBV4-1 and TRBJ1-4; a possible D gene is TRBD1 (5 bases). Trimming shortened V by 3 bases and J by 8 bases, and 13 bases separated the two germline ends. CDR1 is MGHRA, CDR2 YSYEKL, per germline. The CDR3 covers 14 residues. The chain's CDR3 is CASSHRKTDEKLFF. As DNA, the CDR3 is TGCGCCAGCAGCCACCGAAAGACAGACGAAAAACTGTTTTTT.

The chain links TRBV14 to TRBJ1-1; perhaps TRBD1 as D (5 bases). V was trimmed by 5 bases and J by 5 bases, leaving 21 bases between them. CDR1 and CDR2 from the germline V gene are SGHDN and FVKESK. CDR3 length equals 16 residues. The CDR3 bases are TGTGCCAGCAGCTCTTCCTCCCCGACGGGGGGGACTGAAGCTTTCTTT. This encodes CASSSSSPTGGTEAFF.

This chain's CDR3 is CASSLSVLTQETQYF. The CDR3 DNA reads TGCGCCAGCAGCCTATCTGTACTGACACAAGAGACCCAGTACTTC. The chain carries TRBV4-1 and TRBJ2-5; D ambiguous. CDR3 length: 15 residues. V gave up 4 bases and J gave up 2 bases, with 14 bases separating them. Germline V CDR1 and CDR2: MGHRA, YSYEKL.

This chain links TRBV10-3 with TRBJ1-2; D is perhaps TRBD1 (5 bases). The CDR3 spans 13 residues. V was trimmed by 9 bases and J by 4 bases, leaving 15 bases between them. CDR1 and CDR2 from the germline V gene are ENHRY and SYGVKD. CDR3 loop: CAMSQGYLYGYTF. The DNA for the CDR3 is TGTGCCATGTCTCAGGGATATCTCTATGGCTACACCTTC.

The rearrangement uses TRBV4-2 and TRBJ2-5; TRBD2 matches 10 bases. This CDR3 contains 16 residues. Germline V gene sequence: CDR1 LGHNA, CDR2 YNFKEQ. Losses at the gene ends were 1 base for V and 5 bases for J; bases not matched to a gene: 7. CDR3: CASSQGEREGRETQYF. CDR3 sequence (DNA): TGTGCCAGCAGCCAAGGAGAGCGGGAGGGCCGGGAGACCCAGTACTTC.

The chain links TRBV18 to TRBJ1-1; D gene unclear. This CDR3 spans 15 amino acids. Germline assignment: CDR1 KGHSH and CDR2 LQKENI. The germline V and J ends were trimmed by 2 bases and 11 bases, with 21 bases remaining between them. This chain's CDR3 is CASSPTWVATGDAFF. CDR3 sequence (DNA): TGTGCCAGCTCACCAACCTGGGTGGCCACGGGAGATGCTTTCTTT.

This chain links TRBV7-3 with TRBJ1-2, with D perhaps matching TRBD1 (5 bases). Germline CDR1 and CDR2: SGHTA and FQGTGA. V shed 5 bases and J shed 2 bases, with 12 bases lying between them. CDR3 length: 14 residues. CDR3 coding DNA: TGTGCCAGCAGCCCGCGGGGGGGGAACTATGGCTACACCTTC. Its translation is CASSPRGGNYGYTF.

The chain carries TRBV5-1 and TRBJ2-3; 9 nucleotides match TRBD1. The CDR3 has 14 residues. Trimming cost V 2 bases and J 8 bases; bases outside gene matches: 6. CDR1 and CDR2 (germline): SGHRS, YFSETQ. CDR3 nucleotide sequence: TGCGCCAGCAGCTTCGGGACAGGGCGTCTTACGCAGTATTTT. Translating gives CASSFGTGRLTQYF.

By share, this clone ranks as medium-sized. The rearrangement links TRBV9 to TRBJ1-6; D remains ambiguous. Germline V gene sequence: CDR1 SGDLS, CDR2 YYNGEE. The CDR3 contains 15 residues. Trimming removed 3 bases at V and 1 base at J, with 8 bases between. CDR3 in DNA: TGTGCCAGCAGCGCCAGCGCGTCCTATAATTCACCCCTCCACTTT. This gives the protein CASSASASYNSPLHF.

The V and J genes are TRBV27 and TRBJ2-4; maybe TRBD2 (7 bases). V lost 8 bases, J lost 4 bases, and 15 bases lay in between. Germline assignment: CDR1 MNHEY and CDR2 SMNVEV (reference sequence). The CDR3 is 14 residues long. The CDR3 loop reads CASAGGASKNIQYF. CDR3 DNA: TGTGCCAGCGCTGGGGGGGCTTCAAAAAACATTCAGTACTTC.

CDR3: CASSPGTGGKRNTEAFF. The CDR3 nucleotides are TGTGCCAGCTCACCAGGCACAGGGGGTAAAAGGAACACTGAAGCTTTCTTT. The chain links TRBV18 to TRBJ1-1, with TRBD1 matching over 8 bases. V was clipped by 2 bases and J by 1 base; unmatched bases: 9. Germline-derived CDR1 and CDR2 are KGHSH and LQKENI. The CDR3 contains 17 residues.

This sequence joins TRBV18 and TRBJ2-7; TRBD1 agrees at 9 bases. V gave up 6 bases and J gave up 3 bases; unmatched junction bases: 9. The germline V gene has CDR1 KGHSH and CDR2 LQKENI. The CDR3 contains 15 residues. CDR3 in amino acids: CASSQGRQGDYEQYF. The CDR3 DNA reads TGTGCCAGCTCGCAAGGGCGACAGGGGGACTACGAGCAGTACTTC.

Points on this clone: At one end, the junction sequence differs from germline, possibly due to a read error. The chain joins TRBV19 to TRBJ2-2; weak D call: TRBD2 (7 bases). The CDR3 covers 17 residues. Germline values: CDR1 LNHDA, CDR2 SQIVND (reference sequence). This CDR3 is CASSIGVRARGPGQLFF. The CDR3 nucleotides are TGTGCCAGTAGTATTGGGGTGAGGGCGCGGGGGCCCGGGCAGCTGTTTTTT.